Following are 3 T cell receptor beta chains from one sample sequenced in a study of blood T cell repertoires in COVID-19. Data came from immunoSEQ multiplex PCR; TCRdb stores just in-frame clones and leaves some out. The profile shows about 140,000 clones, 81% of them singletons. The material sequenced was peripheral blood. These receptor sequences come from a human donor in a cohort sampled during active COVID-19.

V gene TRBV28 combines with J gene TRBJ2-7; 10 nucleotides align to TRBD2. The CDR3 totals 16 residues. Losses at the gene ends were 2 bases for V and 5 bases for J; bases not matched to a gene: 9. Germline CDR1 and CDR2: MDHEN and SYDVKM. The CDR3 coding sequence is TGTGCCAGCAGTTTAGGCGGGACTAGCGTTATCCACGAGCAGTACTTC. Translating it yields CASSLGGTSVIHEQYF.

The V call is TRBV19, the J call TRBJ1-2; tentative D call: TRBD1 (6 bases). CDR1 and CDR2 (germline): LNHDA, SQIVND (reference sequence). The CDR3 covers 13 residues. Between the trimmed V and J ends, which lost 3 bases and 3 bases, there was a span of 8 bases. The CDR3 region is CASSIDRYYGYTF. CDR3 DNA: TGTGCCAGTAGTATTGACAGGTACTATGGCTACACCTTC.

The rearrangement uses TRBV6-5 and TRBJ2-1, with D perhaps matching TRBD2 (6 bases). Germline V gene lookup returns CDR1 MNHEY and CDR2 SVGAGI. Trimming shortened V by 6 bases and J by 8 bases, and 17 bases separated the two germline ends. The CDR3 contains 14 residues. CDR3 in amino acids: CASRVGTPPHEQFF. CDR3 coding DNA: TGTGCCAGCAGGGTGGGGACTCCACCTCATGAGCAGTTCTTC.